These 29 T cell receptor beta chains were all obtained from the same sample, sequenced in a study of blood T cell repertoires in COVID-19. Assay used: immunoSEQ multiplex PCR; TCRdb lists only in-frame clones, some missing. The sample shows 450,000 or so clones, roughly 87% of them seen only once. Sequencing input: peripheral blood. The receptor set was obtained from a man aged 18 to 30 with COVID-19, enrolled during active disease.

The chain is built from TRBV10-1 and TRBJ2-2, with 7 bases identical to TRBD1. From germline, CDR1 is WNHNN and CDR2 SYGVQD (reference sequence). V shed 1 base and J 4 bases; nucleotides not matched to a gene: 6. The CDR3 is made up of 16 amino acids. CDR3 nucleotides: TGCGCCAGCAGTGAGTTTCCAGGGGGATTCACCGGGGAGCTGTTTTTT. It codes for CASSEFPGGFTGELFF.

V and J are TRBV15 and TRBJ1-2; D gene unclear. Trimming took 0 bases from V and 6 from J, leaving 8 bases between them. CDR1 and CDR2 from the germline V gene are LNHNV and YYDKDF (reference sequence). The CDR3 is made up of 13 amino acids. The CDR3 nucleotides read TGTGCCACCAGCAGAGATGTCGCGGATGGCTACACCTTC. It is translated as CATSRDVADGYTF.

The rearrangement links TRBV5-1 to TRBJ2-2; 8 bases are shared with TRBD1. The J segment lost 6 bases and the V segment lost 1 base, leaving 8 bases of the junction unmatched. The CDR3 runs to 16 residues. In germline, CDR1 is SGHRS, CDR2 YFSETQ. Written as DNA, the CDR3 is TGCGCCAGCAGCTTGATCTTGGCAGGGGGCCCCGGGGAGCTGTTTTTT. Translated: CASSLILAGGPGELFF. The whole variable domain, remainder taken from reference TRBV5-1 and TRBJ2-2, is KAGVTQTPRYLIKTRGQQVTLSCSPISGHRSVSWYQQTPGQGLQFLFEYFSETQRNKGNFPGRFSGRQFSNSRSEMNVSTLELGDSALYLCASSLILAGGPGELFFGEGSRLTVL.

This chain uses TRBV7-3 with TRBJ2-3, with 7 positions matching TRBD1. CDR1 and CDR2 from the germline V gene are SGHTA and FQGTGA. The CDR3 is made up of 13 amino acids. With V trimmed by 2 bases and J by 6 bases, 2 bases remained unmatched. The CDR3 loop is CASSLDRADTQYF. CDR3 bases: TGTGCCAGCAGCTTAGACAGGGCCGATACGCAGTATTTT.

V is TRBV5-1 and J is TRBJ1-4, with D unclear. The germline gives CDR1 SGHRS, CDR2 YFSETQ. CDR3 size: 13 residues. The V and J ends lost 1 base and 6 bases respectively, with 7 bases between them. CDR3 region: CASSLTGYEKLFF. The CDR3 DNA follows: TGCGCCAGCAGCTTGACGGGTTATGAAAAACTGTTTTTT. The full variable domain, its missing parts supplied by reference TRBV5-1 and TRBJ1-4, is KAGVTQTPRYLIKTRGQQVTLSCSPISGHRSVSWYQQTPGQGLQFLFEYFSETQRNKGNFPGRFSGRQFSNSRSEMNVSTLELGDSALYLCASSLTGYEKLFFGSGTQLSVL.

V usage is TRBV19 and J usage is TRBJ2-7; 8 bases are shared with TRBD2. J was trimmed by 3 bases and V by 4 bases; bases with no gene match: 5. The germline V gene has CDR1 LNHDA and CDR2 SQIVND (reference sequence). The CDR3 spans 14 residues. In DNA form, the CDR3 reads TGTGCCAGTAGTACGGGACTAGGTCGCTACGAGCAGTACTTC. It yields the protein CASSTGLGRYEQYF. Full variable domain (remainder filled in from reference TRBV19 and TRBJ2-7): DGGITQSPKYLFRKEGQNVTLSCEQNLNHDAMYWYRQDPGQGLRLIYYSQIVNDFQKGDIAEGYSVSREKKESFPLTVTSAQKNPTAFYLCASSTGLGRYEQYFGPGTRLTVT.

This rearrangement joins TRBV3-1 (or the pseudogene TRBV3-2) to TRBJ1-1, with a weak D call TRBD1 (6 bases). The CDR3 covers 14 residues. Germline loops: CDR1 LGHDT, CDR2 YNNKEL (reference sequence). Trimming left V 3 bases short and J 6 bases short, with 14 bases between. CDR3 protein: CASSQAGVGAEAFF. In DNA, the CDR3 is TGTGCCAGCAGCCAGGCAGGGGTGGGCGCTGAAGCTTTCTTT.

This clone was picked up many times. This sequence joins TRBV29-1 and TRBJ2-2, with D possibly TRBD1 on 5 matching bases. CDR1 is SQVTM, CDR2 ANQGSEA, per germline. There are 12 residues in the CDR3. Deletions cut 7 bases from V and 1 base from J, with 7 bases between. CDR3 DNA sequence: TGCAGCGGCGGACAGAACACCGGGGAGCTGTTTTTT. This sequence encodes CSGGQNTGELFF.

The chain carries TRBV6-2 or TRBV6-3 and TRBJ2-4; TRBD2 matches at 8 bases. CDR1 is MNHEY, CDR2 SVGEGT, per germline. This CDR3 is built from 15 residues. The junction had 11 bases not matched to a gene; V was cut back by 2 bases and J by 11 bases. The CDR3 coding sequence is TGTGCCAGCAGTTACCCTATACCGGGGGGGACCTTTCAGTACTTC. This gives the protein CASSYPIPGGTFQYF.

This rearrangement joins TRBV10-3 to TRBJ2-7, with 7 bases lining up with TRBD1. V gave up 7 bases and J gave up 0 bases; unmatched junction bases: 9. The CDR3 has 15 residues. Germline CDR1 and CDR2: ENHRY and SYGVKD. CDR3 protein: CAITQGTALSYEQYF. CDR3 DNA sequence: TGTGCCATCACCCAGGGGACAGCCCTCTCCTACGAGCAGTACTTC.

The table lists this clone with a count of one. The J gene is TRBJ1-1, the V gene TRBV5-4; unclear D gene. From germline, CDR1 is SGHNT and CDR2 YYREEE (reference sequence). The CDR3 extends over 15 amino acids. Trimming removed 4 bases from V and 2 bases from J, with 15 bases in between. The chain's CDR3 is CASSAKSSINTEAFF. The CDR3 DNA reads as TGTGCCAGCAGCGCAAAGTCATCTATTAACACTGAAGCTTTCTTT.

The chain couples TRBV6-5 to TRBJ1-1; the D is unclear. This CDR3 spans 13 amino acids. Germline-derived CDR1 and CDR2 are MNHEY and SVGAGI. The V and J ends lost 0 bases and 3 bases respectively, with 5 bases between them. The CDR3 nucleotides read TGTGCCAGCAGTTACTCCCAGGACACTGAAGCTTTCTTT. Translated, it gives CASSYSQDTEAFF.

J is TRBJ2-3 and V is TRBV5-1, with TRBD2 matching over 13 bases. CDR1 is SGHRS, CDR2 YFSETQ, per germline. V lost 2 bases, J lost 6 bases, and 6 bases stayed unmatched. The CDR3 covers 16 residues. This chain's CDR3 is CASSFRTSGGIDTQYF. Here the CDR3 DNA reads TGCGCCAGCAGCTTTAGGACTAGCGGGGGAATTGATACGCAGTATTTT.

The chain employs TRBV3-1 (or the pseudogene TRBV3-2) and TRBJ2-7, with D possibly TRBD2 on 6 matching bases. Germline lookup yields CDR1 LGHDT and CDR2 YNNKEL (reference sequence). V lost 0 bases and J lost 1, with 10 bases in between. This CDR3 is built from 15 residues. CDR3 nucleotides: TGTGCCAGCAGCCAAGATATGGGGGGATCCTACGAGCAGTACTTC. Protein sequence: CASSQDMGGSYEQYF.

The chain combines TRBV5-5 with TRBJ1-1; D might be TRBD1 (6 bases). The CDR3 runs to 14 residues. Germline-derived CDR1 and CDR2 are SGHKS and YYEKEE (reference sequence). V lost 4 bases to trimming and J lost 4 bases, with 14 bases between them. CDR3 in amino acids: CASSQLRGGTEAFF. DNA for the CDR3: TGTGCCAGCAGCCAACTTAGAGGGGGCACTGAAGCTTTCTTT.

This chain uses TRBV5-1 with TRBJ2-3, with 7 positions matching TRBD2. This CDR3 comprises 15 residues. The V and J ends lost 0 bases and 4 bases, in that order; junction bases with no gene match: 5. Looked up from germline, CDR1 is SGHRS and CDR2 is YFSETQ. CDR3 residues: CASSLGGLAADTQYF. In DNA form, the CDR3 reads TGCGCCAGCAGCTTGGGGGGTCTAGCGGCAGATACGCAGTATTTT.

The chain joins TRBV18 to TRBJ2-1; D may be TRBD2 (6 bases). Germline values: CDR1 KGHSH, CDR2 LQKENI. Trimming removed 3 bases at V and 2 bases at J, with 11 bases between. The CDR3 runs 15 residues. This CDR3 is CASSPRGNPYNEQFF. The DNA for the CDR3 is TGTGCCAGCTCACCCCGGGGGAACCCCTACAATGAGCAGTTCTTC.

The gene calls are TRBV3-1 (or the pseudogene TRBV3-2) and TRBJ2-5; the match to TRBD2 covers 10 bases. V shed 3 bases, J shed 1 base, and the junction held 2 bases outside the gene matches. The V gene's germline CDR1 is LGHDT and CDR2 YNNKEL (reference sequence). The CDR3 length is 15 residues. The CDR3 DNA reads TGTGCCAGCAGCCAGGGACTAGCGCCCCAAGAGACCCAGTACTTC. Translating gives CASSQGLAPQETQYF.

The genes are TRBV6-5 and TRBJ2-7, with TRBD1 matching over 11 bases. V was pared by 6 bases and J by 3 bases, with 10 bases of the junction left unmatched. The CDR3 is 16 amino acids. Germline loops: CDR1 MNHEY, CDR2 SVGAGI. CDR3 protein: CASSYGTGGNFYEQYF. The CDR3 DNA is TGTGCCAGCAGCTACGGGACAGGGGGAAACTTCTACGAGCAGTACTTC.

The V and J genes are TRBV18 and TRBJ1-1, with D possibly matching TRBD1 (6 bases). The V end was cut by 2 bases, the J end by 5 bases, with 15 bases between. The CDR3 runs 15 residues. Germline V CDR1 and CDR2: KGHSH, LQKENI. The CDR3 reads CASSPVTRGGTEAFF. CDR3 DNA sequence: TGTGCCAGCTCACCAGTAACGAGGGGGGGAACTGAAGCTTTCTTT.

This chain connects TRBV7-3 to TRBJ2-6, with 11 positions matching TRBD1. The CDR3 is 19 residues long. Germline CDR1 and CDR2: SGHTA and FQGTGA. V shed 5 bases, J shed 0 bases, and the junction held 9 bases outside the gene matches. The CDR3 is CASSPGQGAIFSGANVLTF. The CDR3 DNA is TGTGCCAGCAGCCCCGGACAGGGGGCTATCTTCTCTGGGGCCAACGTCCTGACTTTC.

A few counts support this clone. The sample carries other DNA sequences with the same CDR3. The V and J genes are TRBV5-6 and TRBJ2-7, with D possibly matching TRBD1 (5 bases). Deletions cut 1 base from V and 7 bases from J, with 6 bases between. Per the germline V gene, CDR1 is SGHDT and CDR2 is YYEEEE. The CDR3 covers 11 residues. CDR3 loop: CASSLSGEQYF. Written as DNA, the CDR3 is TGTGCCAGCAGCTTGTCAGGGGAGCAGTACTTC.

V gene TRBV30 combines with J gene TRBJ2-1; 13 bases agree with TRBD2. The germline CDR1 and CDR2 sequences are GTSNPN and SVGIG (reference sequence). J gave up 8 bases and V 2 bases, and 6 bases lay outside the gene matches. This CDR3 has 15 residues. CDR3 nucleotide sequence: TGTGCCTGGAGTAAAGGACTAGCGGGAGCGCATGAGCAGTTCTTC. Translation: CAWSKGLAGAHEQFF.

This clone was seen more than once but under ten times. The chain is built from TRBV20-1 and TRBJ1-2; D not certain. V was trimmed by 5 bases and J by 6 bases, leaving 10 bases between them. Germline CDR1 and CDR2: DFQATT and SNEGSKA (reference sequence). The CDR3 contains 11 residues. The CDR3 here is CSAPREHGYTF. The DNA for the CDR3 is TGCAGTGCTCCCCGAGAGCATGGCTACACCTTC.

The CDR3 nucleotides are TGTGCCAGCACAAAGGGGGCGCGGACTGAAGCTTTCTTT. Residues: CASTKGARTEAFF. The genes are TRBV6-5 and TRBJ1-1, with 7 bases that match TRBD1. The germline V gene has CDR1 MNHEY and CDR2 SVGAGI. Trimming removed 7 bases from V and 5 bases from J; junction bases left unmatched: 7. The CDR3 loop spans 13 amino acids.

About this clone itself: Other DNA sequences in the sample encode the same CDR3. The chain is built from TRBV20-1 and TRBJ2-5; unclear D gene. V dropped 2 bases and J dropped 4 bases, with 5 bases sitting between them. The CDR3 spans 11 residues. Germline CDR1 and CDR2: DFQATT and SNEGSKA (reference sequence). CDR3 bases: TGCAGTGCTAGACTGTTAGAGACCCAGTACTTC. This translates into CSARLLETQYF.

CDR3 sequence reads: CASRRDRGEADTQYF. The DNA of the CDR3 is TGTGCCAGCAGACGGGACAGGGGAGAGGCAGATACGCAGTATTTT. The chain uses TRBV2 and TRBJ2-3; 10 nucleotides line up with TRBD1. This CDR3 has 15 residues. J gave up 4 bases and V 6 bases, and 7 bases lay outside the gene matches. CDR1 and CDR2 from the germline V gene are SNHLY and FYNNEI. Supplemented by reference TRBV2 and TRBJ2-3, the full variable domain reads EPEVTQTPSHQVTQMGQEVILRCVPISNHLYFYWYRQILGQKVEFLVSFYNNEISEKSEIFDDQFSVERPDGSNFTLKIRSTKLEDSAMYFCASRRDRGEADTQYFGPGTRLTVL.

V usage is TRBV4-1 and J usage is TRBJ2-6, with 9 positions matching TRBD1. The trim removed 4 bases at V and 4 bases at J, leaving 8 bases unmatched. Per germline, CDR1 MGHRA and CDR2 YSYEKL. The CDR3 length is 17 residues. The CDR3 bases are TGCGCCAGCAGCCCCCGGGACAGGGTATCCGGGGCCAACGTCCTGACTTTC. Translation: CASSPRDRVSGANVLTF.

The chain recombines TRBV5-1 with TRBJ2-1; TRBD1 matches at 9 bases. V dropped 4 bases and J dropped 6; count of bases not matched to a gene: 14. Germline CDR1 and CDR2: SGHRS and YFSETQ. This CDR3 is 17 amino acids long. The DNA of the CDR3 is TGCGCCAGCAGCGCGAACCCCGGGACAGGGAATCTCAATGAGCAGTTCTTC. It codes for CASSANPGTGNLNEQFF.